Below, 16 T cell receptor beta chains from the same sample are listed, as sequenced in a study of blood T cells in healthy people across ages. Together with a sample-barcoded 5' primer, a J-beta primer mix was included in a second PCR lasting 7 to 11 cycles. TCRdb re-derived calls from the 5' RACE reads in MiXCR, one entry per CDR3 protein. The sample contains roughly 900,000 distinct CDR3 sequences, 29% of which appear only once. The material sequenced was blood. The origin of the receptors is a woman older than 75 in good health.

This clonotype showed up many times. V gene TRBV24-1 combines with J gene TRBJ2-5; D gene unclear. V was clipped by 5 bases and J by 0 bases, with 12 bases between them. CDR1 is KGHDR, CDR2 SFDVKD, per germline. CDR3 length equals 15 residues. The CDR3 region is CATSALGNYQETQYF. CDR3 DNA sequence: TGTGCCACCAGTGCCCTAGGGAACTACCAAGAGACCCAGTACTTC.

This clonotype was detected many times. The chain uses TRBV11-2 and TRBJ2-7, with TRBD1 matching 9 bases. Unmatched junction bases numbered 2, after V lost 2 bases and J lost 3 bases. CDR1 is SGHAT and CDR2 is FQNNGV in the germline V gene. The CDR3 runs 14 residues. The CDR3 sequence: CASSLRDRVYEQYF. The CDR3 DNA is TGTGCCAGCAGCTTACGGGACAGGGTCTACGAGCAGTACTTC.

In this sample, this clonotype turned up many times. J is TRBJ2-3 and V is TRBV7-2; TRBD2 matches at 7 bases. The V and J ends lost 1 base and 1 base, in that order; junction bases with no gene match: 5. CDR3 size: 16 residues. The germline CDR1 and CDR2 sequences are SGHTA and FQGNSA. For the CDR3, the DNA is TGTGCCAGCAGCTTAGTGGGGGGGGTCCGCACAGATACGCAGTATTTT. This sequence encodes CASSLVGGVRTDTQYF.

This clonotype was found a few times. V and J are TRBV11-2 and TRBJ1-6, with D unresolved. CDR1 and CDR2 from the germline V gene are SGHAT and FQNNGV. The V and J ends lost 0 bases and 7 bases respectively, with 7 bases between them. The CDR3 is 14 residues long. Here the CDR3 DNA reads TGTGCCAGCAGCTTAGATTTATTAAATTCACCCCTCCACTTT. Residues: CASSLDLLNSPLHF.

Concerning this clonotype: This may be a read error: a much more frequent sequence differs by one nucleotide. CDR3 coding DNA: TGTGCCAGCAGCTTTGCCCCCAGGGGCAGCTCCTACGAGCAGTTCTTC. It translates to CASSFAPRGSSYEQFF. The chain is built from TRBV7-2 and TRBJ2-1, with D possibly TRBD1 on 6 matching bases. Trimming removed 3 bases from V and 10 bases from J, with 22 bases in between. From germline, CDR1 is SGHTA and CDR2 FQGNSA. The CDR3 length is 16 residues.

Of note for this clonotype: A read error may explain this, as a much larger clone is one base away. V and J are TRBV6-2 or TRBV6-3 and TRBJ2-1; D might be TRBD1 or TRBD2, each matching 5 bases. This CDR3 is built from 16 residues. Germline values: CDR1 MNHEY, CDR2 SVGEGT. Here the CDR3 reads CAGSLAWGNSYNEQFF. CDR3 nucleotide sequence: TGTGCCGGCAGTCTAGCATGGGGGAACTCCTACAATGAGCAGTTCTTC.

A note on this clonotype: A much larger clone sits a single nucleotide away, making a read error possible. V usage is TRBV12-3 or TRBV12-4 and J usage is TRBJ1-5; 9 nucleotides line up with TRBD1. This CDR3 contains 15 residues. CDR3 DNA sequence: TGTGCCGGCAGTCGTACCGGGACAGGGTCTCAGCCCCAGCATTTT. This encodes CAGSRTGTGSQPQHF.

The genes are TRBV18 and TRBJ1-2, with D unclear. The V and J ends lost 1 base and 2 bases respectively, with 11 bases between them. CDR3 length: 15 residues. Per the germline V gene, CDR1 is KGHSH and CDR2 is LQKENI. The CDR3 DNA follows: TGTGCCAGCTCACCACAGACGGATCCCAACTATGGCTACACCTTC. Translating gives CASSPQTDPNYGYTF.

The V call is TRBV7-2, the J call TRBJ2-1; possibly TRBD2 for D (6 bases). The CDR3 length is 16 residues. V was pared by 1 base and J by 0 bases, with 10 bases between. From germline, CDR1 is SGHTA and CDR2 FQGNSA. The CDR3 is CASSLEGTVSYNEQFF. For the CDR3, the DNA is TGTGCCAGCAGCTTAGAAGGGACTGTCTCCTACAATGAGCAGTTCTTC.

The table lists this clonotype with a few counts. This sequence may be a read error, since a much larger clone differs from it by one base. The chain combines TRBV7-2 with TRBJ2-7; D may match TRBD1 or TRBD2 (5 bases each). V gave up 2 bases and J gave up 6 bases, with 11 bases separating them. The germline V gene has CDR1 SGHTA and CDR2 FQGNSA. The CDR3 runs to 13 residues. CDR3 in DNA: TGTGCCAGCAGCTTACAGGGACGTGGCGAGCAGTACTTC. Its protein product is CASSLQGRGEQYF.

This clonotype was detected ten times or more. The chain combines TRBV25-1 with TRBJ1-1; D gene uncertain. Germline-derived CDR1 and CDR2 are MGHDK and SYGVNS. This CDR3 comprises 11 residues. Trimming removed 7 bases at V and 4 bases at J, with 7 bases between. CDR3 amino acids: CASTVRTEAFF. The DNA for the CDR3 is TGTGCCAGCACTGTTCGCACTGAAGCTTTCTTT.

This clonotype turned up a few times. V is TRBV4-1 and J is TRBJ2-7; D gene ambiguous. The CDR3 has 14 residues. V was cut by 1 base and J by 3 bases, with 10 bases left in between. Germline CDR1 and CDR2: MGHRA and YSYEKL. CDR3 loop: CASSQVPAYYEQYF. CDR3 DNA sequence: TGCGCCAGCAGCCAAGTACCAGCCTACTACGAGCAGTACTTC.

The J gene is TRBJ1-2, the V gene TRBV30; perhaps TRBD1 as D (5 bases). This CDR3 region has 12 residues. Germline CDR1 reads GTSNPN; CDR2 reads SVGIG (reference sequence). Trimming cost V 0 bases and J 4 bases, with 6 bases left between them. DNA for the CDR3: TGTGCCTGGAGTGTGACAGCCTATGGCTACACCTTC. This translates into CAWSVTAYGYTF.

This chain connects TRBV3-1 to TRBJ1-1; D perhaps matches TRBD1 (6 bases). Germline V gives CDR1 LGHDT, CDR2 YNNKEL (reference sequence). This CDR3 is built from 17 residues. V was trimmed by 3 bases and J by 3 bases, leaving 20 bases between them. DNA for the CDR3: TGTGCCAGCAGCCAGATTTTTACAGGGAGACTGTACACTGAAGCTTTCTTT. This sequence encodes CASSQIFTGRLYTEAFF.

A few counts support this clonotype. V is TRBV20-1 and J is TRBJ1-6, with D perhaps TRBD1 (6 bases). This CDR3 has 13 residues. Germline lookup yields CDR1 DFQATT and CDR2 SNEGSKA (reference sequence). V was clipped by 5 bases and J by 9 bases, with 14 bases between them. The CDR3 nucleotides are TGCAGTGCTTCGAAGGGGGAGGGTTCACCCCTCCACTTT. Amino acids: CSASKGEGSPLHF.

This clonotype was recorded at least ten times. The DNA of the CDR3 is TGTGCCAGCAGTTCTACTTCGAGGCCCCCGAGCGAAAAACTGTTTTTT. This codes for CASSSTSRPPSEKLFF. The genes are TRBV28 and TRBJ1-4; D uncertain. CDR1 and CDR2 from the germline V gene are MDHEN and SYDVKM. Trimming took off 4 bases at V and 8 bases at J, with 20 bases between the two ends. The CDR3 length is 16 residues.